The T cell receptor (beta chain) under discussion was sequenced for a study of beta chain features in type 1 diabetes. Study results and limitations: The naive, central memory and Treg TCRB repertoires of patients appeared to be more similar to one another than those of healthy donors. The study found moderately but significantly shorter TCRB CDR3s in all four CD4+ subsets of Type 1 diabetes patients.

This clone came up a few times. Its antigen is as yet unknown. Sorting of CD4+ naive, central memory, regulatory and stem cell-like memory cells was performed via CD45RO/CCR7/CD25/CD127/CD95/CD27. Per the germline V gene, CDR1 is SGHNT and CDR2 is YYREEE (reference sequence). CDR3 size: 15 residues. The ends lost 2 bases at V and 4 bases at J; junction bases unmatched: 4. Expressed TCRB transcripts got sequenced, as all isolated RNA was reverse transcribed. Measured with immunoSEQ multiplex PCR; TCRdb has only the in-frame clones, and not every one. The sample records approximately 120,000 clones, roughly 17% being singletons.

The material sequenced was central memory CD4+ T cells from blood. The chain has TRBV5-4 and TRBJ2-1, with 9 bases fitting TRBD1. The sequence was collected from a man between 18 and 29 years old with type 1 diabetes. CDR3 DNA sequence: TGTGCCAGCAGCTTACTCGGACAGGGGTACAATGAGCAGTTCTTC. Residues: CASSLLGQGYNEQFF.